The source of this T cell receptor beta chain is a study of blood T cell repertoires in COVID-19. Turning to the study itself: From T cells, B-cell-depleted T cells, or PBMCs came the material, which was cDNA or gDNA.

Authors' data handling: Using reference gene primer amplification, nucleated cell counts were estimated. The data were produced by immunoSEQ multiplex PCR, yet TCRdb's version contains in-frame clones alone and is incomplete. Clone size and the V and J calls come from that table; the DNA yielded D and trimming. The data contain about 120,000 clones, approximately 70% of them seen just once; the ten biggest clones take up around 0.9%. The CDR3 contains 17 residues. Looked up from germline, CDR1 is PRHDT and CDR2 is FYEKMQ (reference sequence). The V segment lost 5 bases and the J segment 4 bases; nucleotides outside the gene matches: 15. The sample holds many counts of this clone.

The specimen was peripheral blood. This TCR derives from a human donor with acute or convalescent COVID-19. The donor label of this sample is uncertain. The gene calls are TRBV13 and TRBJ1-1; 8 positions agree with TRBD1. CDR3 amino acids: CASSLKDLGQESTEAFF. The CDR3 region has the DNA TGTGCCAGCAGCCTCAAAGACTTGGGACAGGAGAGCACTGAAGCTTTCTTT. The full variable domain, completed using reference TRBV13 and TRBJ1-1, is AAGVIQSPRHLIKEKRETATLKCYPIPRHDTVYWYQQGPGQDPQFLISFYEKMQSDKGSIPDRFSAQQFSDYHSELNMSSLELGDSALYFCASSLKDLGQESTEAFFGQGTRLTVV.